The 13 T cell receptor beta chains listed next were all sequenced from one sample in a study of tissue T cells after allogeneic stem cell transplantation. Described time point: mouse harvest day 14 after allogeneic transplant. Tail vein injection delivered 10^7 T-cell-depleted bone marrow cells and 10^6 splenic CD5+ T cells. The repertoire was sequenced with immunoSEQ multiplex PCR; TCRdb's copy has only in-frame clones and lacks some. The sample lists 4,600 or so clones; about 47% were seen once. The sample comprised lymph node tissue. The receptor set was obtained from a female BALB/c mouse given C57BL/6 T cells with graft-versus-host disease after an allogeneic hematopoietic cell transplant.

Details on this clone: Germline and genes here are mouse. Sequencing ends 1 residue short of the CDR3 end; the germline J gene provides the rest. The chain uses TRBV13-3 and TRBJ2-5; a possible D gene is TRBD1 (6 bases). The V end lost 0 bases, the J end lost 5 bases, and 7 bases lay between the germline ends. Germline CDR1 NNHDY, CDR2 SYVADS. The CDR3 is made up of 13 amino acids. Partial CDR3 DNA: TGTGCCAGCAGTGATGACAGGGCAGACACCCAGTAC. It encodes CASSDDRADTQY. The complete CDR3 protein is CASSDDRADTQYF. The whole variable domain, remainder taken from reference TRBV13-3 and TRBJ2-5, is EAAVTQSPRSKVAVTGGKVTLSCHQTNNHDYMYWYRQDTGHGLRLIHYSYVADSTEKGDIPDGYKASRPSQENFSLILELASLSQTAVYFCASSDDRADTQYFGPGTRLLVL.

Comments on this clone: Gene and germline names: mouse. Partial CDR3 DNA: TGTGCCAGCAGCTACGAGAGGGGGGGCGCAGAAACGCTGTAT. It specifies CASSYERGGAETLY. The whole CDR3 sequence is CASSYERGGAETLYF. The chain recombines TRBV4 with TRBJ2-3, with 8 bases matching TRBD2. The read finishes 1 residue shy of the CDR3 end, and the germline J gene is used to complete it. The CDR3 extends over 15 amino acids. The ends lost 3 bases at V and 3 bases at J; junction bases unmatched: 5. The germline CDR1 and CDR2 sequences are LGHDT and YNNKQL (reference sequence).

To note about this clone: Genes and germline are mouse. Read coverage stops 1 residue before the CDR3 terminus; the germline J gene supplies the remainder. V and J are TRBV1 and TRBJ1-6; 7 positions match TRBD1. TRBJ1-6 falls under the ORF class, with uncertain function. The CDR3 has 13 residues. From germline, CDR1 is NSQYPW and CDR2 LRSPGD (reference sequence). V shed 4 bases, J shed 9 bases, and the junction held 3 bases outside the gene matches. The CDR3 DNA, read in part, is TGCACCTGCAGTGGACAGGGACGTTCGCCCCTCTAC. It is translated as CTCSGQGRSPLY. The full CDR3 protein reads CTCSGQGRSPLYF.

Details on this clone: The gene names here belong to mouse. The CDR3 end is not reached by the read, which stops 1 residue before it; the germline J gene fills it in. The chain carries TRBV13-3 and TRBJ2-4; TRBD1 matches 9 bases. Unmatched junction bases numbered 8, after V lost 3 bases and J lost 6 bases. Germline V gives CDR1 NNHDY, CDR2 SYVADS. This CDR3 contains 15 residues. CDR3: CASSGRTGEGNTLYF. The DNA read from the CDR3 is TGTGCCAGCAGTGGGCGGACAGGGGAGGGGAACACCTTGTAC.

Details on this clone: Gene and germline names: mouse. The read ends 1 residue early relative to the CDR3; the germline J gene fills the gap. The chain joins TRBV31 to TRBJ1-3; D is ambiguous. V was cut by 0 bases and J by 3 bases, with 9 bases left in between. Germline V gene lookup returns CDR1 GKSSPN and CDR2 SITVG. This CDR3 contains 14 residues. The sequenced CDR3 bases are TGTGCCTGGAGTCTCGATAGGGTTGGAAATACGCTCTAT. It is translated as CAWSLDRVGNTLY. The full CDR3 protein is CAWSLDRVGNTLYF. The variable domain in full, with the rest retrieved from reference TRBV31 and TRBJ1-3, is AQTIHQWPVAEIKAVGSPLSLGCTIKGKSSPNLYWYWQATGGTLQQLFYSITVGQVESVVQLNLSASRPKDDQFILSTEKLLLSHSGFYLCAWSLDRVGNTLYFGEGSRLIVV.

This clone appeared a few times. Gene names follow the mouse nomenclature. The CDR3 end falls 1 residue outside the read, so it is completed with the germline J gene. The chain carries TRBV26 and TRBJ2-7, with D perhaps given as TRBD1 or TRBD2 (5 bases each). The CDR3 extends over 13 amino acids. Germline values: CDR1 KGHPV, CDR2 FQNQEV (reference sequence). V gave up 2 bases and J gave up 4 bases, with 9 bases separating them. The CDR3 sequence: CASSLRGPYEQYF. The part of the CDR3 DNA that was read is TGTGCCAGCAGTCTGAGGGGCCCTTATGAACAGTAC.

Remarks on this clone: The gene names given are mouse names. The read stops 1 residue short of the end of the CDR3; the missing end is completed from the germline J gene. This chain links TRBV5 with TRBJ2-1; 7 bases line up with TRBD1. This CDR3 is 14 amino acids long. The germline V gene encodes CDR1 LGHNA and CDR2 YNLKQL (reference sequence). J was trimmed by 1 base and V by 5 bases; bases with no gene match: 2. CDR3 bases read: TGTGCCAGCAGCTCGGGACAGAACTATGCTGAGCAGTTC. Its translation is CASSSGQNYAEQF. The complete CDR3 reads CASSSGQNYAEQFF.

This clone has more than one count but fewer than ten. Mouse gene names and germline throughout. Coverage ceases 1 residue before the CDR3 finishes, and the germline J gene fills in the end. The V and J genes are TRBV26 and TRBJ2-1; a possible D gene is TRBD1 (6 bases). Germline V gives CDR1 KGHPV, CDR2 FQNQEV (reference sequence). The CDR3 has 14 amino acids. Trimming took off 6 bases at V and 0 bases at J, with 9 bases between the two ends. The CDR3 DNA, read in part, is TGTGCCAGCAGGGGGACAAATAACTATGCTGAGCAGTTC. Protein sequence: CASRGTNNYAEQF. The complete CDR3 protein is CASRGTNNYAEQFF.

About this clone itself: The listed genes are named as in mouse. Sequencing ends 1 residue short of the CDR3 end; the germline J gene provides the rest. This chain uses TRBV3 with TRBJ2-5; maybe TRBD1 (6 bases). Germline CDR1 SNHLY, CDR2 FYNGKV (reference sequence). The CDR3 is 13 residues long. V was trimmed by 3 bases and J by 4 bases, leaving 8 bases between them. The sequenced CDR3 bases are TGTGCCAGCAGCTTGGGACAAAAAGACACCCAGTAC. Its translation: CASSLGQKDTQY. The full CDR3 protein is CASSLGQKDTQYF. The full variable domain, rest sourced from reference TRBV3 and TRBJ2-5, is GPKVLQIPSHQIIDMGQMVTLNCDPVSNHLYFYWYKQILGQQMEFLVNFYNGKVMEKSKLFKDQFSVERPDGSYFTLKIQPTALEDSAVYFCASSLGQKDTQYFGPGTRLLVL.

Comment on this clone: Gene and germline names: mouse. Sequencing ends 1 residue short of the CDR3 end; the germline J gene provides the rest. This chain uses TRBV15 with TRBJ2-5; D may be TRBD1 (7 bases). CDR3 length equals 13 residues. Germline CDR1 is SGHND and CDR2 is FRSKSL. V lost 4 bases and J 3 bases, leaving 8 bases between the germline ends. The part of the CDR3 DNA that was read is TGTGCCAGCAGTTCAGGGGGGCAAGACACCCAGTAC. Translation: CASSSGGQDTQY. The complete CDR3 sequence is CASSSGGQDTQYF. The complete variable domain, with remaining parts taken from reference TRBV15 and TRBJ2-5, reads DAGVTQTPRHEVAEKGQTIILKCEPVSGHNDLFWYRQTKIQGLELLSYFRSKSLMEDGGAFKDRFKAEMLNSSFSTLKIQPTEPKDSAVYLCASSSGGQDTQYFGPGTRLLVL.

Comments on this clone: Mouse germline and gene names are used. The read terminates 1 residue before the CDR3 end, so the remaining end is supplied by the germline J gene. The chain employs TRBV17 and TRBJ2-5; D is perhaps TRBD1 or TRBD2 (5 bases each). CDR3 length equals 15 residues. CDR1 is MNHDT, CDR2 YYDKIL, per germline. Trimming pared 1 base from V and 4 bases from J, leaving 12 bases between. Here the CDR3 reads CASSRAPGRKDTQYF. Partial CDR3 DNA: TGTGCTAGCAGTAGAGCTCCGGGACGCAAAGACACCCAGTAC.

There are a few counts of this clone. Mouse gene names apply. The read finishes 1 residue shy of the CDR3 end, and the germline J gene is used to complete it. V and J are TRBV15 and TRBJ1-3; perhaps TRBD1 as D (6 bases). V lost 3 bases and J lost 4, with 10 bases in between. The CDR3 consists of 14 residues. CDR1 and CDR2 from the germline V gene are SGHND and FRSKSL. The CDR3 sequence is CASSFGGLGNTLYF. The CDR3 bases that were read are TGTGCCAGCAGTTTTGGGGGGCTCGGAAATACGCTCTAT.

A word on this clone: Gene names and germline refer to mouse. Read coverage stops 1 residue before the CDR3 terminus; the germline J gene supplies the remainder. The V and J genes are TRBV4 and TRBJ1-1; 8 nucleotides align to TRBD1. Germline lookup yields CDR1 LGHDT and CDR2 YNNKQL (reference sequence). The CDR3 is 15 residues long. V trimming: 6 bases; J trimming: 3 bases; junction bases outside the gene matches: 9. The part of the CDR3 DNA that was read is TGTGCCAGCAGTCTCAGGGGGCGCGGGGACACAGAAGTCTTC. Translating gives CASSLRGRGDTEVF. From start to end, the CDR3 is CASSLRGRGDTEVFF.